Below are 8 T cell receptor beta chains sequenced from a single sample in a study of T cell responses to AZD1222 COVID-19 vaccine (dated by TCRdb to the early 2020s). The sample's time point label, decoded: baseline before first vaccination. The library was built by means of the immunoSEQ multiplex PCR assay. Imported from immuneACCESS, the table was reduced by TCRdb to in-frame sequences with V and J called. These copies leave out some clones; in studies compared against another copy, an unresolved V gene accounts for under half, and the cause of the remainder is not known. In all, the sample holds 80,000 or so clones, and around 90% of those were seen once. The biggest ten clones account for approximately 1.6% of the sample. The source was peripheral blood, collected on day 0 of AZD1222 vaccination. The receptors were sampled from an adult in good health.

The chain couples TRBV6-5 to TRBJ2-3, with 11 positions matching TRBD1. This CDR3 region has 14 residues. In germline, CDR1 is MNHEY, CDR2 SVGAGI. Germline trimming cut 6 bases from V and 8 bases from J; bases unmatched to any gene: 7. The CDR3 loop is CASRLDRGLGTQYF. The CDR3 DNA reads TGTGCCAGCAGGTTGGACAGGGGGCTTGGTACGCAGTATTTT.

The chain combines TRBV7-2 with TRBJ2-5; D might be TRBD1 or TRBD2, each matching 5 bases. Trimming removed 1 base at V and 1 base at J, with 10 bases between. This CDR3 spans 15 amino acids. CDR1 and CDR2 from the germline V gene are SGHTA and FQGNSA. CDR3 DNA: TGTGCCAGCAGCTTAGGAGGGACCCCCCAAGAGACCCAGTACTTC. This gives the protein CASSLGGTPQETQYF.

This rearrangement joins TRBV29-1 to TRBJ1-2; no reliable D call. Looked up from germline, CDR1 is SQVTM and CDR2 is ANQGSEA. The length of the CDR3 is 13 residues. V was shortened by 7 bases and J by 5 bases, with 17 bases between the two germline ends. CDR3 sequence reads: CSAGPTLVYGYTF. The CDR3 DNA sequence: TGCAGCGCTGGCCCGACACTAGTTTATGGCTACACCTTC.

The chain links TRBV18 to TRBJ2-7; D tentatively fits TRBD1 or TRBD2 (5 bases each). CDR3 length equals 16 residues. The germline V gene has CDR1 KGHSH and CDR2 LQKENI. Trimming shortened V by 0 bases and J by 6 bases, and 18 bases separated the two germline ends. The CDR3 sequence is CASSPPMGDGAFEQYF. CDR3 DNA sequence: TGTGCCAGCTCACCACCGATGGGGGATGGGGCCTTCGAGCAGTACTTC.

As DNA, the CDR3 is TGTGCCAGCAGGAACAGGGCGACCCTTAACTATGGCTACACCTTC. It specifies CASRNRATLNYGYTF. The V and J genes are TRBV5-8 and TRBJ1-2; D might be TRBD1 (6 bases). V lost 5 bases and J 1 base, leaving 15 bases between the germline ends. The CDR3 sequence is 15 residues long. The germline V gene has CDR1 SGHTS and CDR2 YDEGEE.

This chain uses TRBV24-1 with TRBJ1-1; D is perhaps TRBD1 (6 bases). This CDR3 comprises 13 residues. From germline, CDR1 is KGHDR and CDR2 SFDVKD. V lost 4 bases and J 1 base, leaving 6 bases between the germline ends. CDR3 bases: TGTGCCACCAGTGACAGGGGGAACACTGAAGCTTTCTTT. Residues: CATSDRGNTEAFF.

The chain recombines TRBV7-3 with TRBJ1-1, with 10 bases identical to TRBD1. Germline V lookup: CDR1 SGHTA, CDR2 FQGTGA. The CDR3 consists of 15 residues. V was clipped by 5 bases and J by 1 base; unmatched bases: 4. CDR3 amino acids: CASSTRQGANTEAFF. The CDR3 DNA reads TGTGCCAGCAGCACCCGACAGGGGGCGAACACTGAAGCTTTCTTT. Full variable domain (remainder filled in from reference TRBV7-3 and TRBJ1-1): GAGVSQTPSNKVTEKGKYVELRCDPISGHTALYWYRQSLGQGPEFLIYFQGTGAADDSGLPNDRFFAVRPEGSVSTLKIQRTERGDSAVYLCASSTRQGANTEAFFGQGTRLTVV.

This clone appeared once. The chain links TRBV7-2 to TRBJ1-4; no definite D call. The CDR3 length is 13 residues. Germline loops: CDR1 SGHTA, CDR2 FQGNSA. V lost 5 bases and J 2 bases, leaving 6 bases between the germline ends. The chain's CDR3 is CASSPWTNEKLFF. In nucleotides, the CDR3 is TGTGCCAGCAGCCCCTGGACTAATGAAAAACTGTTTTTT.